Reported below is one TCR beta chain. The data stem from a study of control samples from healthy donors and cancer patients. The table came from immunoSEQ multiplex PCR; TCRdb's copy has only in-frame clones and leaves some out. There are about 29,000 clones in the sample; around nine tenths occur only once, and about 3.8% lies in the top ten. CDR1 and CDR2 (germline): MNHEY, SVGEGT. Trimming shortened V by 6 bases and J by 4 bases, and 12 bases separated the two germline ends. The CDR3 is 13 residues long. The TCR comes from a female donor with melanoma. Material for sequencing was formalin-fixed, paraffin-embedded tissue. J is TRBJ1-1 and V is TRBV6-2 or TRBV6-3; maybe TRBD1 (6 bases). In DNA, the CDR3 is TGTGCCAGCAGCCCCCCAGGGGCCACTGAAGCTTTCTTT. Translated: CASSPPGATEAFF.